These 32 T cell receptor beta chains came from one sample sequenced in a study of T-cell reconstitution after alpha-beta-depleted transplantation in children. Preparing the TCRbeta library involved the use of unique molecular identifiers. TCRdb processed the PCR reads anew with MiXCR; each CDR3 protein has one entry. This sample carries about 360,000 distinct CDR3 sequences, 13% of them seen once, and the ten largest clones take approximately 4.3%. This material consisted of PBMCs, taken from the stem cell graft. Receptors were obtained from a human donor who donated a stem cell graft to a child with Fanconi anemia.

The chain combines TRBV14 with TRBJ1-1, with 8 bases matching TRBD1. The CDR3 sequence is 15 residues long. The V and J ends lost 3 bases and 3 bases, in that order; junction bases with no gene match: 6. Per the germline V gene, CDR1 is SGHDN and CDR2 is FVKESK. This chain's CDR3 is CASSQLTGVDTEAFF. CDR3 bases: TGTGCCAGCAGCCAGTTGACAGGGGTTGACACTGAAGCTTTCTTT.

A few counts support this clonotype. The chain recombines TRBV27 with TRBJ1-6; TRBD1 aligns across 7 bases. Germline assignment: CDR1 MNHEY and CDR2 SMNVEV (reference sequence). This CDR3 spans 15 amino acids. V dropped 5 bases and J dropped 0; count of bases not matched to a gene: 1. The chain's CDR3 is CASSPGGSYNSPLHF. CDR3 nucleotides: TGTGCCAGCAGTCCAGGGGGCTCCTATAATTCACCCCTCCACTTT.

V usage is TRBV27 and J usage is TRBJ2-1; 8 bases agree with TRBD1. V was clipped by 5 bases and J by 5 bases; unmatched bases: 5. CDR1 is MNHEY, CDR2 SMNVEV, per germline (reference sequence). The CDR3 is 14 residues long. CDR3 amino acids: CASSLTGVHNEQFF. In DNA, the CDR3 is TGTGCCAGCAGTCTGACAGGGGTACACAATGAGCAGTTCTTC.

This clonotype was detected only a few times. The genes are TRBV6-6 and TRBJ1-2; 7 bases are a match to TRBD1. The CDR3 runs 12 residues. Per germline, CDR1 MNHNY and CDR2 SVGAGI (reference sequence). V dropped 4 bases and J dropped 8; count of bases not matched to a gene: 4. The CDR3 coding sequence is TGTGCCAGCAGTTCCACAGGGGAAGGCTACACCTTC. Translation gives CASSSTGEGYTF.

V usage is TRBV10-3 and J usage is TRBJ2-3, with 8 bases lining up with TRBD2. The length of the CDR3 is 16 residues. Germline-derived CDR1 and CDR2 are ENHRY and SYGVKD. J was trimmed by 5 bases and V by 6 bases; bases with no gene match: 13. CDR3 residues: CAISSSPTSVGDTQYF. The CDR3 nucleotides read TGTGCCATCAGCTCGAGCCCGACTAGCGTTGGAGATACGCAGTATTTT.

This clonotype was seen a few times. The genes are TRBV7-2 and TRBJ2-3, with D perhaps given as TRBD1 or TRBD2 (5 bases each). Germline values: CDR1 SGHTA, CDR2 FQGNSA. The CDR3 is 15 amino acids. The V gene lost 1 base and the J gene lost 6 bases, with 14 bases spanning the gap. CDR3 nucleotide sequence: TGTGCCAGCAGCTTAGTTGGGGGTAGCATGGATACGCAGTATTTT. Translation gives CASSLVGGSMDTQYF. Looking up the rest from reference TRBV7-2 and TRBJ2-3 gives the full variable domain: GAGVSQSPSNKVTEKGKDVELRCDPISGHTALYWYRQSLGQGLEFLIYFQGNSAPDKSGLPSDRFSAERTGGSVSTLTIQRTQQEDSAVYLCASSLVGGSMDTQYFGPGTRLTVL.

At least ten counts were recorded for this clonotype. The rearrangement links TRBV9 to TRBJ2-1; 8 bases match TRBD1. V shed 4 bases, J shed 4 bases, and the junction held 10 bases outside the gene matches. The CDR3 has 16 amino acids. CDR1 is SGDLS, CDR2 YYNGEE, per germline. The CDR3 sequence: CASSYGTGNSYNEQFF. The CDR3 region has the DNA TGTGCCAGCAGCTATGGGACAGGCAATAGTTACAATGAGCAGTTCTTC.

The V gene is TRBV7-8, the J gene TRBJ2-3; TRBD2 agrees at 13 bases. Germline-derived CDR1 and CDR2 are SGHVS and FQNEAQ. The length of the CDR3 is 17 residues. V dropped 2 bases and J dropped 5; count of bases not matched to a gene: 7. The CDR3 nucleotides read TGTGCCAGCAGCTTAACGACTAGCGGGGGGATGGGAGATACGCAGTATTTT. It specifies CASSLTTSGGMGDTQYF.

This clonotype was seen more than once but under ten times. The chain is built from TRBV12-3 or TRBV12-4 and TRBJ1-5, with D unclear. The germline V and J ends were trimmed by 3 bases and 3 bases, with 9 bases remaining between them. The CDR3 contains 14 residues. DNA of the CDR3: TGTGCCAGCAGTTTGTGGCAGGCCAATCAGCCCCAGCATTTT. It is translated as CASSLWQANQPQHF.

There are many counts of this clonotype. The chain recombines TRBV5-1 with TRBJ2-7; D is possibly TRBD1 or TRBD2 (5 bases each). Germline V gene sequence: CDR1 SGHRS, CDR2 YFSETQ. The CDR3 runs 13 residues. V was pared by 6 bases and J by 3 bases, with 13 bases between. CDR3 loop: CASNPGGDYEQYF. The CDR3 DNA follows: TGCGCCAGCAACCCTGGGGGTGACTACGAGCAGTACTTC.

This clonotype has more than one count but fewer than ten. V gene TRBV20-1 combines with J gene TRBJ2-5; no clear D gene. V lost 4 bases to trimming and J lost 1 base, with 7 bases between them. The germline CDR1 and CDR2 sequences are DFQATT and SNEGSKA (reference sequence). CDR3 length: 12 residues. This chain's CDR3 is CSATQPQETQYF. The CDR3 DNA is TGCAGTGCTACCCAGCCCCAAGAGACCCAGTACTTC.

This clonotype was counted only a few times. The rearrangement joins TRBV15 to TRBJ2-3; D is unresolved. CDR1 is LNHNV and CDR2 is YYDKDF in the germline V gene (reference sequence). This CDR3 spans 15 amino acids. The V end was cut by 0 bases, the J end by 7 bases, with 14 bases between. DNA of the CDR3: TGTGCCACCAGCAGAGATACTATGCGTTCTCATACGCAGTATTTT. Its protein is CATSRDTMRSHTQYF.

This clonotype has a count of ten or more. The chain links TRBV6-5 to TRBJ2-7; D is uncertain. The CDR3 has 12 residues. V lost 4 bases and J 6 bases, leaving 10 bases between the germline ends. The germline V gene encodes CDR1 MNHEY and CDR2 SVGAGI. CDR3 DNA: TGTGCCAGCAGTTTTGGTGGCGGCGAGCAGTACTTC. It is translated as CASSFGGGEQYF.

This chain connects TRBV19 to TRBJ1-4; D call uncertain. V was pared by 9 bases and J by 7 bases, with 9 bases between. Germline V gene lookup returns CDR1 LNHDA and CDR2 SQIVND (reference sequence). This CDR3 has 11 amino acids. The DNA for the CDR3 is TGTGCCAGCTCTTATACTGAAAAACTGTTTTTT. Amino acid sequence: CASSYTEKLFF.

This clonotype occurred many times. The chain recombines TRBV11-2 with TRBJ2-3, with D unclear. The CDR3 is made up of 14 amino acids. V shed 1 base and J shed 5 bases, with 10 bases lying between them. The V gene's germline CDR1 is SGHAT and CDR2 FQNNGV. For the CDR3, the DNA is TGTGCCAGCAGCTTAGTGCCCCTGGGAGATACGCAGTATTTT. This codes for CASSLVPLGDTQYF. The full variable domain, rest sourced from reference TRBV11-2 and TRBJ2-3, is EAGVAQSPRYKIIEKRQSVAFWCNPISGHATLYWYQQILGQGPKLLIQFQNNGVVDDSQLPKDRFSAERLKGVDSTLKIQPAKLEDSAVYLCASSLVPLGDTQYFGPGTRLTVL.

The sample holds many counts of this clonotype. This chain links TRBV9 with TRBJ2-1; 16 bases fit TRBD2. The CDR3 loop spans 17 amino acids. V dropped 0 bases and J dropped 8; count of bases not matched to a gene: 5. CDR1 is SGDLS, CDR2 YYNGEE, per germline. The CDR3 nucleotides are TGTGCCAGCAGCGTAGGAATCGGGACTAGCGGGGGGGATGAGCAGTTCTTC. Protein: CASSVGIGTSGGDEQFF. The full variable domain, rest sourced from reference TRBV9 and TRBJ2-1, is DSGVTQTPKHLITATGQRVTLRCSPRSGDLSVYWYQQSLDQGLQFLIQYYNGEERAKGNILERFSAQQFPDLHSELNLSSLELGDSALYFCASSVGIGTSGGDEQFFGPGTRLTVL.

The rearrangement uses TRBV5-1 and TRBJ2-2, with D possibly being TRBD1 (5 bases). The germline gives CDR1 SGHRS, CDR2 YFSETQ. V dropped 4 bases and J dropped 7 bases, with 20 bases sitting between them. The CDR3 is 16 amino acids. The CDR3 coding sequence is TGCGCCAGCAGCCCTGTGGGGCAGGGCGAGATCGGGGAGCTGTTTTTT. This sequence encodes CASSPVGQGEIGELFF.

This clonotype was picked up one time. CDR3 loop: CASIRSGGAKDGETQYF. CDR3 nucleotide sequence: TGTGCCAGCATCCGTAGCGGGGGGGCCAAAGATGGAGAGACCCAGTACTTC. The chain links TRBV4-2 to TRBJ2-5, with 11 bases identical to TRBD2. The germline gives CDR1 LGHNA, CDR2 YNFKEQ. This CDR3 has 17 residues. J was trimmed by 4 bases and V by 7 bases; bases with no gene match: 14.

This clonotype has ten or more counts. For the CDR3, the DNA is TGCGCCAGCAGCTTGGACAGGGGGGATGAAAAACTGTTTTTT. It is translated as CASSLDRGDEKLFF. This chain joins TRBV5-1 and TRBJ1-4; 8 nucleotides align to TRBD1. This CDR3 contains 14 residues. Germline assignment: CDR1 SGHRS and CDR2 YFSETQ. Trimming took 0 bases from V and 6 from J; bases not matched to a gene: 1.

This clonotype was seen just once. The V call is TRBV27, the J call TRBJ2-2; the D is unclear. V lost 7 bases to trimming and J lost 3 bases, with 12 bases between them. The CDR3 extends over 14 amino acids. Germline CDR1 MNHEY, CDR2 SMNVEV (reference sequence). CDR3 sequence reads: CASNTIPDTGELFF. CDR3 nucleotides: TGTGCCAGCAATACAATTCCCGACACCGGGGAGCTGTTTTTT.

This clonotype was detected a few times. This rearrangement joins TRBV20-1 to TRBJ1-5; 7 bases are a match to TRBD1. The V and J ends lost 6 bases and 2 bases, in that order; junction bases with no gene match: 10. Germline loops: CDR1 DFQATT, CDR2 SNEGSKA (reference sequence). This CDR3 comprises 15 residues. CDR3 in DNA: TGCAGTGCCTTGTCAGGGGGTGAAGGCAATCAGCCCCAGCATTTT. This sequence encodes CSALSGGEGNQPQHF.

This sequence joins TRBV28 and TRBJ1-2; D is unresolved. Germline assignment: CDR1 MDHEN and CDR2 SYDVKM. There are 12 residues in the CDR3. Trimming took off 7 bases at V and 4 bases at J, with 10 bases between the two ends. CDR3 residues: CASKSVRYGYTF. The CDR3 DNA is TGTGCCAGCAAGAGTGTTCGCTATGGCTACACCTTC.

This clonotype was picked up many times. V and J are TRBV20-1 and TRBJ1-1; D is ambiguous. The V end lost 0 bases, the J end lost 1 base, and 12 bases lay between the germline ends. Germline lookup yields CDR1 DFQATT and CDR2 SNEGSKA (reference sequence). The CDR3 contains 15 residues. The CDR3 loop reads CSAREPKRQNTEAFF. In DNA, the CDR3 is TGCAGTGCTAGAGAGCCCAAGAGACAGAACACTGAAGCTTTCTTT.

As for this clonotype: Just one base apart from a much larger clone, this may be a read error. The rearrangement uses TRBV11-2 and TRBJ2-3; the D gene is possibly TRBD1 (5 bases). The germline V gene has CDR1 SGHAT and CDR2 FQNNGV. CDR3 length equals 18 residues. As DNA, the CDR3 is TGTGCCAGCACCTTATGGGTTAGCCGGACGCAGGGTTTAGATACGCAGTATTTT. This translates into CASTLWVSRTQGLDTQYF.

This clonotype was seen a few times. The genes are TRBV5-4 and TRBJ2-1; 9 bases match TRBD1. In germline, CDR1 is SGHNT, CDR2 YYREEE (reference sequence). Germline trimming cut 5 bases from V and 0 bases from J; bases unmatched to any gene: 6. CDR3 length equals 16 residues. As DNA, the CDR3 is TGTGCCAGCAGTCGGACAGGGGACGCCTCCTACAATGAGCAGTTCTTC. It yields the protein CASSRTGDASYNEQFF.

This clonotype was seen only a few times. The chain has TRBV7-9 and TRBJ1-2; D uncertain. CDR3 length: 13 amino acids. Trimming removed 4 bases from V and 2 bases from J, with 8 bases in between. Germline V gene lookup returns CDR1 SEHNR and CDR2 FQNEAQ (reference sequence). This chain's CDR3 is CASSSPVNYGYTF. The CDR3 DNA sequence: TGTGCCAGCAGCTCCCCGGTCAACTATGGCTACACCTTC.

In its sample, this clonotype was seen many times. The chain is built from TRBV2 and TRBJ1-5; TRBD1 is a possible D gene (5 bases). CDR3 length: 16 amino acids. Germline V gene data show CDR1 as SNHLY and CDR2 as FYNNEI. Trimming cost V 6 bases and J 2 bases, with 17 bases left between them. The CDR3 is CASRGGPEGGNQPQHF. The CDR3 DNA reads TGTGCCAGCAGGGGTGGTCCCGAAGGGGGCAATCAGCCCCAGCATTTT. The full variable domain, rest sourced from reference TRBV2 and TRBJ1-5, is EPEVTQTPSHQVTQMGQEVILRCVPISNHLYFYWYRQILGQKVEFLVSFYNNEISEKSEIFDDQFSVERPDGSNFTLKIRSTKLEDSAMYFCASRGGPEGGNQPQHFGDGTRLSIL.

This clonotype was recorded only once. V is TRBV11-2 and J is TRBJ2-5; D is possibly TRBD1 (5 bases). Deletions cut 1 base from V and 0 bases from J, with 9 bases between. The CDR3 runs to 15 residues. Germline loops: CDR1 SGHAT, CDR2 FQNNGV. The CDR3 sequence is CASSLAGRDQETQYF. CDR3 sequence (DNA): TGTGCCAGCAGCTTAGCGGGCAGGGACCAAGAGACCCAGTACTTC.

This clonotype was detected only a few times. The rearrangement joins TRBV20-1 to TRBJ1-1; D gene ambiguous. Per germline, CDR1 DFQATT and CDR2 SNEGSKA (reference sequence). V lost 1 base and J 12 bases, leaving 15 bases between the germline ends. The CDR3 contains 12 residues. The CDR3 loop reads CSARVAVGKTFF. In nucleotides, the CDR3 is TGCAGTGCTAGAGTGGCAGTTGGAAAAACTTTCTTT.

This clonotype was observed many times. The rearrangement joins TRBV29-1 to TRBJ2-3; 7 positions match TRBD1. Germline assignment: CDR1 SQVTM and CDR2 ANQGSEA. J gave up 5 bases and V 8 bases, and 10 bases lay outside the gene matches. This CDR3 spans 13 amino acids. The CDR3 DNA follows: TGCAGCATCCTAGGGACAGTGGGAGATACGCAGTATTTT. This sequence encodes CSILGTVGDTQYF.

The chain has TRBV10-2 and TRBJ2-7, with 11 bases matching TRBD2. Germline V gene sequence: CDR1 WSHSY, CDR2 SAAADI. The trim removed 6 bases at V and 12 bases at J, leaving 10 bases unmatched. CDR3 length: 13 amino acids. The CDR3 loop is CASSPSGGYPGYF. CDR3 sequence (DNA): TGCGCCAGCAGCCCTAGCGGGGGGTACCCGGGGTACTTC.

This rearrangement joins TRBV7-2 to TRBJ2-7; no firm D call. Germline V gene sequence: CDR1 SGHTA, CDR2 FQGNSA. The ends were cut back, 1 base at V and 4 bases at J, with 8 bases in the middle. The CDR3 extends over 13 amino acids. The chain's CDR3 is CASSLELLYEQYF. DNA for the CDR3: TGTGCCAGCAGCTTAGAGTTGCTTTACGAGCAGTACTTC.